This T cell receptor beta chain was sequenced during a study of CD8 T cells in ankylosing spondylitis (dated by TCRdb to about 2017). About the full investigation: To find TCR variants linked to disease, the study profiled T cell receptor beta repertoires in ankylosing spondylitis patients and healthy donors. Peripheral blood was sampled, and synovial fluid was additionally collected from ankylosing spondylitis patients. The full study cohort was made up of about 24 ankylosing spondylitis patients and 108 healthy donors.

Study-wide findings and limitations: A TCR beta motif of eight highly homologous amino acid variants appeared characteristic of blood from ankylosing spondylitis patients. The disease-linked clones were reported to be significantly enriched in matched synovial fluid samples from ankylosing spondylitis patients. The disease-linked clones showed a CD8+ phenotype and occurred at relatively low frequencies in peripheral blood. Some of the motif variants had been reported before in the synovial fluid and blood of reactive arthritis patients, a finding that suggests common disease-initiation mechanisms.

The sequencing machine was an Illumina HiSeq 2500. TCR beta libraries were prepared by quantitative 5'-RACE with molecular barcodes. The authors processed their data as follows. A new computational method, built on a probabilistic model of VDJ rearrangement, was used to identify disease-linked TCR variants. The public reads were run again by TCRdb, first through fastp at Q25 and then through MiXCR, and only productive beta chains were kept. Under each unique CDR3 protein, matching rows form one entry showing the most common genes and DNA. For this entry, the V and J calls and clone size follow TCRdb and not the study's own pipeline. The sample includes approximately 300,000 distinct CDR3 sequences, with roughly 20% observed a single time. The ten largest clones represent 3% to 4% of the sample. As concerns this clonotype: The antigen it binds to is not known. Base qualities are missing; no much larger clone stands one base away.

Counted from cysteine to phenylalanine, this CDR3 has 14 amino acids. The read is trimmed to its CDR3 DNA, 42 bases read in frame from base 1. According to the germline V gene, CDR1 reads MNHEY and CDR2 reads SVGAGI. Trimming takes 2 bases off V and 12 bases off J; junction bases not matched to a gene: 10. This TCR was sampled from a female donor with ankylosing spondylitis or in good health (not recorded which). Sequencing was carried out using blood, either unsorted or a sorted T cell fraction (not recorded which). The rearrangement joined TRBV6-5 to TRBJ1-3, with 7 junctional bases fitting TRBD1. This receptor has the CDR3 CASSYRGPQGRIYF. The nucleotide sequence reads as follows: TGTGCCAGCAGTTACAGAGGCCCACAGGGGCGCATATATTTT.